What follows describes a single TCR beta chain. Antigen specificity is unknown. This record belongs to a study of cytomegalovirus exposure and HLA in healthy donors. Study as a whole: HLA-typed donors were the source of approximately 85 million unique TCRs held in an early data release.

CDR1 SNHLY and CDR2 FYNNEI come from the germline V gene. CDR3 size: 16 residues. V was clipped by 7 bases and J by 7 bases; unmatched bases: 14. Points from the study as a whole: The productive fraction for most TCR beta V segments was about 90% or about 30% in an earlier analysis. A missense variant in DCLRE1C was later tied to TCR beta V- and J-gene trimming.

The PCR used 60 Vbeta and 13 Jbeta primers. TCRdb's table, derived via immunoSEQ multiplex PCR, lists solely in-frame clones and lacks some. The profile shows about 150,000 clones, approximately 80% of them singletons. The sequence derives from a woman aged 40-49 years in good health and CMV-seronegative. This chain uses TRBV2 with TRBJ1-5, with TRBD1 identical over 9 bases. Sequences were obtained from PBMCs. The DNA of the CDR3 is TGTGCCAGCACTCCGGCTCCGGGACAGGGTGTGCAGCCCCAGCATTTT. Its translation is CASTPAPGQGVQPQHF. Looking up the rest from reference TRBV2 and TRBJ1-5 gives the full variable domain: EPEVTQTPSHQVTQMGQEVILRCVPISNHLYFYWYRQILGQKVEFLVSFYNNEISEKSEIFDDQFSVERPDGSNFTLKIRSTKLEDSAMYFCASTPAPGQGVQPQHFGDGTRLSIL.